This TCR beta chain was sequenced for a study of beta chain features in type 1 diabetes. Study conclusions and caveats: TCRB CDR3s were moderately but significantly shorter in Type 1 diabetes patients in all four CD4+ subsets. Among patients, naive, central memory and Treg TCRB repertoires appeared more similar than among healthy donors.

A note on this clone: Its antigen is unknown. The same CDR3 also results from other DNA sequences found in this sample.

Reverse transcription of all isolated RNA meant that expressed TCRB transcripts were sequenced. Assay: immunoSEQ multiplex PCR; the TCRdb copy retains only in-frame clones and omits some. Seen here are more than 250,000 clones, roughly 22% observed once, and the top ten hold about 0.027%. The source is a woman aged 40 to 55 with type 1 diabetes. The sample consisted of naive CD4+ T cells from blood.

In DNA form, the CDR3 reads TGTGCCAGTAGTACCACAGGGGGCAATCAGCCCCAGCATTTT. This sequence encodes CASSTTGGNQPQHF. This sequence joins TRBV19 and TRBJ1-5, with 7 bases fitting TRBD1. CDR1 is LNHDA, CDR2 SQIVND, per germline (reference sequence). The CDR3 spans 14 residues. The V gene end was trimmed by 4 bases and the J gene end by 2 bases; junction bases not matched to a gene: 2. Supplemented by reference TRBV19 and TRBJ1-5, the full variable domain reads DGGITQSPKYLFRKEGQNVTLSCEQNLNHDAMYWYRQDPGQGLRLIYYSQIVNDFQKGDIAEGYSVSREKKESFPLTVTSAQKNPTAFYLCASSTTGGNQPQHFGDGTRLSIL.